The entry below gives a single TCR beta chain sequence along with its context. What it binds is not known. PCR employed 60 Vbeta and 13 Jbeta primers. Sequenced by immunoSEQ multiplex PCR; TCRdb stores in-frame clones only, minus some. This listing includes more than 100,000 clones. This entry belongs to a study of cytomegalovirus exposure and HLA in healthy donors. Whole-study findings and limits: In an earlier analysis, in around 590 donors, most V segments appeared productive either ~90% or ~30% of the time. As a later analysis showed, a missense DCLRE1C variant was linked to trimming of TCR beta V- and J-genes.

This CDR3 is built from 14 residues. From germline, CDR1 is MNHNY and CDR2 SVGAGI (reference sequence). V lost 6 bases and J lost 5; bases outside the gene matches: 9. V and J are TRBV6-6 and TRBJ1-1; 7 bases line up with TRBD1. The clonotype comes from a woman aged 40-49 years in good health and CMV-seronegative. Sequencing used PBMCs. For the CDR3, the DNA is TGTGCCAGCAGACGTACAGGGGTAGAGACTGAAGCTTTCTTT. Translation gives CASRRTGVETEAFF.